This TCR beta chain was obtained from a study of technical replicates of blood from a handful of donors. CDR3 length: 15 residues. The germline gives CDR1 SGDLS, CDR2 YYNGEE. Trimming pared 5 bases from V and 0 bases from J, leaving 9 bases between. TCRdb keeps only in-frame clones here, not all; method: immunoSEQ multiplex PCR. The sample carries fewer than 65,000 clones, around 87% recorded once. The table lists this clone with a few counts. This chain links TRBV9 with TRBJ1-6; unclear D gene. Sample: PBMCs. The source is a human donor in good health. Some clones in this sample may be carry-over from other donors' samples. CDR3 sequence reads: CASSARSSYNSPLHF. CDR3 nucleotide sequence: TGTGCCAGCAGTGCGCGGAGCTCCTATAATTCACCCCTCCACTTT.